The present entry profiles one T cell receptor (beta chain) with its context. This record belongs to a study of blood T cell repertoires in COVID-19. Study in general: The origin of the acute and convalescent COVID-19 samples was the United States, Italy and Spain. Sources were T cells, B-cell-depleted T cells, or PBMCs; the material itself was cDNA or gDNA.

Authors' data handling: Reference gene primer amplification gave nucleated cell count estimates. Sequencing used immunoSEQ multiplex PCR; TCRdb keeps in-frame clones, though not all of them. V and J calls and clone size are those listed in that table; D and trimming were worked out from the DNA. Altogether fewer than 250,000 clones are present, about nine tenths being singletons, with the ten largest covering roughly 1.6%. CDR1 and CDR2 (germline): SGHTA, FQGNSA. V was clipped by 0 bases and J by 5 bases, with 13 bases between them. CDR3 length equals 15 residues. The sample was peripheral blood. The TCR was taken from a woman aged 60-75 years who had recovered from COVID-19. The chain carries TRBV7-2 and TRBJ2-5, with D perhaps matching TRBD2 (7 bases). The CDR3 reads CASSLAGGRWETQYF. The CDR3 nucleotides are TGTGCCAGCAGCTTAGCGGGGGGGCGGTGGGAGACCCAGTACTTC.